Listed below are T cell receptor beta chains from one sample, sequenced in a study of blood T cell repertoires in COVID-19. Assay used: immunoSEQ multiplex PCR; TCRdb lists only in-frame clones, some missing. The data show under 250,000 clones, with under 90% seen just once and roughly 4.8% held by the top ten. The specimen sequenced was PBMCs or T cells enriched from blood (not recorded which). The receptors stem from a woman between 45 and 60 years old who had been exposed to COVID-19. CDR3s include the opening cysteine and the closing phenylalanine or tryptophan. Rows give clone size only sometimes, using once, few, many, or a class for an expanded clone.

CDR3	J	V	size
CASSFRVLMNTEAFF	TRBJ1-1	TRBV7-2	-
CATYRDNYGYTF	TRBJ1-2	TRBV27	-
CATSDSRGGEYF	TRBJ2-5	TRBV24-1	-
CASSQDGAGDTEAFF	TRBJ1-1	TRBV4-3	-
CASSQTRVPEQFF	TRBJ2-1	TRBV3-1/TRBV3-2	-
CASSPPPDNTQYF	TRBJ2-3	TRBV5-8	once
CASKNRGAYEQYF	TRBJ2-7	TRBV10-2	-
CAWSVRGYTDTQYF	TRBJ2-3	TRBV30	-
CASSEGGPGNTIYF	TRBJ1-3	TRBV6-1	-
CASSLDNAGGTQYF	TRBJ2-3	TRBV5-1	-
CASSLAQGAGTDTQYF	TRBJ2-3	TRBV7-6	once
CASSLAGGITGSEAFF	TRBJ1-1	TRBV7-2	-
CASSIPAGPNEKLFF	TRBJ1-4	TRBV19	-
CASSSRTVMNTEAFF	TRBJ1-1	TRBV27	-
CASSQSRYGGPRGGYTF	TRBJ1-2	TRBV23-1	-
CASSISAPPQETQYF	TRBJ2-5	TRBV19	-
CASSQDRGVGRSGEQYF	TRBJ2-7	TRBV3-1/TRBV3-2	-
CASSPPGGGRTEAFF	TRBJ1-1	TRBV28	once
CASSPGSGPASNTEAFF	TRBJ1-1	TRBV5-1	-
CASSLNIGTDYNYGYTF	TRBJ1-2	TRBV5-1	-
CASSLREVGATNEKLFF	TRBJ1-4	TRBV13	-
CASSPQGFNQPQHF	TRBJ1-5	TRBV6-5	-
CASSLGQGIGNTIYF	TRBJ1-3	TRBV9	few
CASSLDRGSGYTF	TRBJ1-2	TRBV6-5	once
CASSVGLANSYEQYF	TRBJ2-7	TRBV9	-
CASSLDDAGDGEAFF	TRBJ1-1	TRBV5-4	-
CASSLEGDRVDEQYF	TRBJ2-7	TRBV5-1	-
CASSLDGHPSTDTQYF	TRBJ2-3	TRBV7-9	-
CAISYRDREGSPLHF	TRBJ1-6	TRBV10-3	-
CASSLGGTGDEKLFF	TRBJ1-4	TRBV11-2	once
CASSLSRGVTEAFF	TRBJ1-1	TRBV4-3	-
CASSLLRGGRDSYEQYF	TRBJ2-7	TRBV11-2	once
CASSQAGLSTDTQYF	TRBJ2-3	TRBV3-1/TRBV3-2	-
CASSLRGAGANVLTF	TRBJ2-6	TRBV5-8	-
CASSPQGWDIQYF	TRBJ2-4	TRBV28	-
CASGDEQFF	TRBJ2-1	TRBV27	-
CASSQRGQYNSPLHF	TRBJ1-6	TRBV14	-
CASSSWTGGVYDSGANVLTF	TRBJ2-6	TRBV28	-
CASSSGLGEAFF	TRBJ1-1	TRBV5-1	-
CASSPLGQGAGELFF	TRBJ2-2	TRBV28	-
CASRSRAPYEQYF	TRBJ2-7	TRBV5-1	few
CAISAPTGDRNQPQHF	TRBJ1-5	TRBV10-3	-
CASRPADRINTEAFF	TRBJ1-1	TRBV13	-
CASSSQGGEKLFF	TRBJ1-4	TRBV5-1	-
CASTQGFNEQYF	TRBJ2-7	TRBV28	-
CASSSVGGTQYF	TRBJ2-3	TRBV11-2	-
CASSSGGTLYGYTF	TRBJ1-2	TRBV7-2	-
CASSVTGSGNTEAFF	TRBJ1-1	TRBV19	-
CASSDGPSGGDTQYF	TRBJ2-3	TRBV6-4	-
CATRLDRSSYNSPLHF	TRBJ1-6	TRBV19	-
CASSLGEGGLSNEQFF	TRBJ2-1	TRBV5-1	-
CAISESSLANYNEQFF	TRBJ2-1	TRBV10-3	-